Below, 9 T cell receptor beta chains from the same sample are listed, as sequenced in a study of blood T cell repertoires in COVID-19. The method was immunoSEQ multiplex PCR; TCRdb's version includes in-frame clones alone and lacks a portion of them. The sample consists of 180,000 or so clones, roughly 84% of them appearing once. Material for sequencing was peripheral blood. The receptors come from a person aged 65 to 85 with COVID-19, enrolled during active disease.

The chain couples TRBV7-6 to TRBJ2-3; possible D gene TRBD2, 6 bases. Per the germline V gene, CDR1 is SGHVS and CDR2 is FNYEAQ. The germline V and J ends were trimmed by 0 bases and 4 bases, with 8 bases remaining between them. CDR3 length equals 14 residues. CDR3 in amino acids: CASSLAGEADTQYF. The CDR3 DNA reads as TGTGCCAGCAGCTTAGCCGGGGAGGCAGATACGCAGTATTTT.

This clone was recorded once. The chain uses TRBV15 and TRBJ1-5; D unresolved. V dropped 3 bases and J dropped 3 bases, with 9 bases sitting between them. Germline V CDR1 and CDR2: LNHNV, YYDKDF (reference sequence). The length of the CDR3 is 14 residues. Written as DNA, the CDR3 is TGTGCCACCAGCAGTTACTCCTTCAATCAGCCCCAGCATTTT. Translated, it gives CATSSYSFNQPQHF. Using reference TRBV15 and TRBJ1-5 for the parts outside the CDR3, the full variable domain is DAMVIQNPRYQVTQFGKPVTLSCSQTLNHNVMYWYQQKSSQAPKLLFHYYDKDFNNEADTPDNFQSRRPNTSFCFLDIRSPGLGDTAMYLCATSSYSFNQPQHFGDGTRLSIL.

The chain recombines TRBV7-9 with TRBJ1-1; unclear D gene. From germline, CDR1 is SEHNR and CDR2 FQNEAQ (reference sequence). Deletions cut 5 bases from V and 1 base from J, with 14 bases between. CDR3 length: 15 residues. The CDR3 region is CASSPGKGANTEAFF. The CDR3 DNA follows: TGTGCCAGCAGCCCAGGAAAGGGAGCGAACACTGAAGCTTTCTTT.

The chain employs TRBV15 and TRBJ1-2; D uncertain. Trimming removed 1 base at V and 2 bases at J, with 11 bases between. In germline, CDR1 is LNHNV, CDR2 YYDKDF (reference sequence). The CDR3 runs to 15 residues. The CDR3: CATSRGFYRNYGYTF. CDR3 nucleotides: TGTGCCACCAGCAGAGGGTTTTACAGAAACTATGGCTACACCTTC.

V usage is TRBV19 and J usage is TRBJ1-6; the match to TRBD1 covers 7 bases. CDR1 and CDR2 from the germline V gene are LNHDA and SQIVND (reference sequence). The ends lost 9 bases at V and 10 bases at J; junction bases unmatched: 15. This CDR3 has 15 residues. The CDR3 coding sequence is TGTGCCAGCACAGATACAGGGGCATGGGGCTCACCCCTCCACTTT. Its protein is CASTDTGAWGSPLHF.

This sequence joins TRBV9 and TRBJ2-1, with D maybe TRBD2 (6 bases). In germline, CDR1 is SGDLS, CDR2 YYNGEE. V was shortened by 5 bases and J by 0 bases, with 9 bases between the two germline ends. This CDR3 region has 14 residues. The CDR3 region is CASSDGSSYNEQFF. In DNA, the CDR3 is TGTGCCAGCAGTGACGGGAGCTCCTACAATGAGCAGTTCTTC.

This chain joins TRBV5-4 and TRBJ1-3; D possibly corresponds to TRBD1 (5 bases). This CDR3 is 16 amino acids long. V shed 0 bases and J shed 0 bases, with 10 bases lying between them. Germline-derived CDR1 and CDR2 are SGHNT and YYREEE (reference sequence). CDR3 DNA sequence: TGTGCCAGCAGCTTGGGTCAGGGAAGCTCTGGAAACACCATATATTTT. Translated, it gives CASSLGQGSSGNTIYF.

This chain links TRBV6-5 with TRBJ1-1; perhaps TRBD1 as D (5 bases). Germline loops: CDR1 MNHEY, CDR2 SVGAGI. This CDR3 is 13 amino acids long. V dropped 5 bases and J dropped 6 bases, with 13 bases sitting between them. CDR3 DNA sequence: TGTGCCAGCAGTCGAGACACCAGGGCTGAAGCTTTCTTT. This encodes CASSRDTRAEAFF.

This clone was observed a few times. The chain carries TRBV19 and TRBJ2-2; a weak D match, TRBD1 (6 bases). This CDR3 contains 15 residues. From germline, CDR1 is LNHDA and CDR2 SQIVND (reference sequence). V dropped 3 bases and J dropped 1 base, with 9 bases sitting between them. The DNA of the CDR3 is TGTGCCAGTAGTATTGGGGGCGTGAACACCGGGGAGCTGTTTTTT. It specifies CASSIGGVNTGELFF.